This T cell receptor beta chain was profiled in a study of Tregs in tolerant kidney transplant recipients (dated by TCRdb to about 2019). Study-level background: The study used TCRbeta sequencing to identify donor-specific regulatory T cells before combined kidney and bone marrow transplantation, then tracked those cells after transplant. In a few healthy controls, several methods of expanding Tregs specific for an allogeneic donor were compared by TCRbeta repertoire sequencing.

Genomic DNA was extracted from sorted cells with the QIAGEN DNeasy Blood and Tissue Kit for TCRbeta CDR3 sequencing. Through immunoSEQ, high-throughput TCRbeta CDR3 sequencing was done commercially, including PCR amplification with internal controls and bias correction. The published analysis was carried out like this. Unique productive TCRbeta sequences were defined by CDR3 nucleotide sequence when primers matched and otherwise by CDR3 amino acid sequence together with Vbeta and Jbeta genes. Sorting error was corrected by removing sequences shared between sorted populations at a frequency ratio of 2:1 or less, and the remaining shared sequences were assigned to the higher population. A sequence counted as donor-reactive if, in CFSE-low cells, the sequence had a frequency of at least 0.01% and was expanded at least 5-fold compared with unstimulated cells. Jensen-Shannon divergence, calculated on the top 100 TCRbeta sequences ranked by frequency, was used to quantify repertoire divergence. For samples with multiple sequencing runs, sorting error was corrected separately for each run before the runs were pooled. What TCRdb holds here is the immuneACCESS table cut down to in-frame rearrangements. Part of the clones is not present; checked against another copy, under half of the missing clones reflect an unresolved V gene, and the others are unexplained. D and trimming were read from the DNA, whereas the V and J calls and clone size are those reported in that table. The sample profile shows around 120,000 clones; roughly 93% of them were found once. The top ten hold roughly 0.63% of the sample.

Unstimulated Tregs (CD4+CD25+CD127-), CD4+ non-Tregs (CD4+CD25-), CD4 and CD8 cells were FACS-sorted from thawed PBMCs. Healthy control blood was obtained either as purchased buffy coats or from healthy volunteers. Healthy control blood was separated into PBMCs by Ficoll density gradient and cryopreserved, and patient PBMCs were collected both before and after transplant. What the research found in general, with its limitations: The study was constrained by small patient numbers, and validation of the findings is required in larger populations and under other immunosuppression protocols. Expanding Tregs with activated donor B cells appeared to identify the most biologically relevant and donor-specific TCRbeta repertoire. Biological reproducibility was not directly addressed, though technical replication error appeared minimal.

About this clone itself: There is no known antigen for this receptor. The input lacks base qualities; no much larger clone sits a single base away.

Sequenced material: CD4+ T cells from blood. This TCR was recovered from a human donor in good health.

In nucleotides, the sequence is TGTGCCAGCAGTGGTATAACTCTAGCTAGCTCCTACAATGAGCAGTTCTTC. It specifies CASSGITLASSYNEQFF. The sequence is built from TRBV2 and TRBJ2-1, with TRBD2 as a weak D call on 5 bases. V is shortened by 4 bases, J by 0 bases, and the region joining them spans 16 bases. Via the germline V gene, CDR1 is SNHLY and CDR2 FYNNEI. The cysteine opens and the phenylalanine closes a CDR3 of 17 amino acids. The read is trimmed to its CDR3 DNA, 51 bases read in frame from base 1.